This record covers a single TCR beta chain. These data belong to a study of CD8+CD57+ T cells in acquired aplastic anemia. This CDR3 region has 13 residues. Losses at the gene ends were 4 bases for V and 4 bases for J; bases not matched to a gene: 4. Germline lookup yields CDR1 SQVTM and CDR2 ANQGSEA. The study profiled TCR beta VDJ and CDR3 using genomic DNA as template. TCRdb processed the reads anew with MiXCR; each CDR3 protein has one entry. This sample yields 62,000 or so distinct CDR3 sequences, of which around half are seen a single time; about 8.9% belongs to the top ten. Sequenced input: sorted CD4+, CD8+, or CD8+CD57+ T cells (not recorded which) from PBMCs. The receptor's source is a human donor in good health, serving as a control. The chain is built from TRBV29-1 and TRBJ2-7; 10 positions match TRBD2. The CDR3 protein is CSVGTSGKYEQYF. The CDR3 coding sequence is TGCAGCGTTGGTACTAGCGGGAAATACGAGCAGTACTTC.